This T cell receptor (beta chain) was identified during a study of graft-versus-host responses after intestinal transplantation. Across the whole study: Multivisceral, liver-intestinal, or isolated intestinal transplants were received by the recipients. All of the recipients had induction that used anti-thymocyte globulin, then tacrolimus and steroids for around three years. Study-wide results and caveats: In recipient marrow, GvH clones were found, and some appeared first in ileum or blood.

Assay used: immunoSEQ multiplex PCR; TCRdb lists only in-frame clones, some missing. The sample lists approximately 60,000 clones, 70% to 90% seen once, with roughly 1.5% in the top ten. For this clone: What it recognizes is unknown.

The length of the CDR3 is 12 residues. Trimming removed 6 bases at V and 3 bases at J, with 5 bases between. CDR1 MNHEY and CDR2 SMNVEV come from the germline V gene (reference sequence). The clonotype was recovered from a human patient who received an intestinal transplant, so some T cells may come from the graft donor. The rearrangement links TRBV27 to TRBJ2-2; D unresolved. The source was PBMCs, collected 26 days after transplant. The CDR3 protein is CASRQYTGELFF. In DNA form, the CDR3 reads TGTGCCAGCAGACAGTACACCGGGGAGCTGTTTTTT.